This entry concerns a single T cell receptor (beta chain). Its antigen is unidentified. The PCR employed 60 Vbeta primers together with 13 Jbeta primers. Method: immunoSEQ multiplex PCR; TCRdb's copy keeps in-frame clones and lacks some. The sample lists around 150,000 clones; about 80% were seen once. The CDR3 consists of 11 residues. With 3 bases removed from V and 8 bases from J, the gap between germline ends came to 10 bases. The V gene's germline CDR1 is DFQATT and CDR2 SNEGSKA (reference sequence). This specimen comes from a study of cytomegalovirus exposure and HLA in healthy donors. On the study more broadly: Earlier work reported approximately 100 million unique TCR beta sequences from about 190 million T cells. From donors who were HLA-typed, an early data release held around 80 million unique TCRs. Study results and caveats: Altogether, more than 150 TCR beta chains were recorded as cytomegalovirus-associated.

The rearrangement uses TRBV20-1 and TRBJ1-1; no clear D gene. This receptor was obtained from a man between 40 and 49 years old in good health and CMV-seropositive. The sequencing sample was made of PBMCs. The CDR3 protein is CSARGLREAFF. The CDR3 DNA reads TGCAGTGCTAGGGGCCTTCGGGAAGCTTTCTTT.